One sample yielded the 7 T cell receptor beta chains listed below, sequenced in a study of cytomegalovirus exposure and HLA in healthy donors. The assay was immunoSEQ multiplex PCR, and TCRdb's table has in-frame clones only and misses some. There are 350,000 or so clones in the sample; roughly 88% occur only once, and around 0.8% lies in the top ten. Source material: PBMCs. Every receptor here comes from a young woman in good health and CMV-seronegative.

The chain recombines TRBV5-1 with TRBJ2-7, with 13 nucleotides matching TRBD2. Germline lookup yields CDR1 SGHRS and CDR2 YFSETQ. The CDR3 covers 15 residues. V gave up 3 bases and J gave up 4 bases; unmatched junction bases: 4. CDR3 DNA: TGCGCCAGCAGCTCCGGGACTAGCGGGGTATACGAGCAGTACTTC. Amino acids: CASSSGTSGVYEQYF.

This sequence joins TRBV6-5 and TRBJ2-5, with a possible D match to TRBD1 (6 bases). CDR1 and CDR2 (germline): MNHEY, SVGAGI. Trimming took off 7 bases at V and 1 base at J, with 10 bases between the two ends. There are 13 residues in the CDR3. CDR3 in amino acids: CASNNRVQETQYF. As DNA, the CDR3 is TGTGCCAGCAATAACAGGGTCCAAGAGACCCAGTACTTC.

The chain is built from TRBV7-2 and TRBJ1-2; 7 bases are shared with TRBD1. This CDR3 has 13 residues. J was trimmed by 8 bases and V by 1 base; bases with no gene match: 4. In germline, CDR1 is SGHTA, CDR2 FQGNSA. CDR3: CASSLDRGGGYTF. In DNA form, the CDR3 reads TGTGCCAGCAGCTTAGACAGGGGCGGGGGCTACACCTTC.

V is TRBV7-3 and J is TRBJ2-7; 7 bases agree with TRBD1. V lost 4 bases to trimming and J lost 2 bases; unmatched junction nucleotides: 5. This CDR3 is built from 14 residues. The germline gives CDR1 SGHTA, CDR2 FQGTGA. For the CDR3, the DNA is TGTGCCAGCAGCTCCCACCAGGGGGCCTACGAGCAGTACTTC. Its translation: CASSSHQGAYEQYF.

This chain uses TRBV28 with TRBJ2-1; D perhaps matches TRBD2 (6 bases). This CDR3 comprises 12 residues. Trimming left V 6 bases short and J 8 bases short, with 11 bases between. The germline CDR1 and CDR2 sequences are MDHEN and SYDVKM. The CDR3 DNA reads TGTGCCAGCAGGGGACTCCGATATGAGCAGTTCTTC. This translates into CASRGLRYEQFF.

The rearrangement uses TRBV5-4 and TRBJ2-7, with TRBD1 identical over 8 bases. Germline V gene sequence: CDR1 SGHNT, CDR2 YYREEE (reference sequence). The CDR3 consists of 13 residues. After removal of 4 bases from V and 7 bases from J, the junction contained 7 bases not matched to a gene. CDR3 sequence (DNA): TGTGCCAGCAGCAAGGACAGGGTGGGTGAGCAGTACTTC. Protein sequence: CASSKDRVGEQYF. The whole variable domain, remainder taken from reference TRBV5-4 and TRBJ2-7, is ETGVTQSPTHLIKTRGQQVTLRCSSQSGHNTVSWYQQALGQGPQFIFQYYREEENGRGNFPPRFSGLQFPNYSSELNVNALELDDSALYLCASSKDRVGEQYFGPGTRLTVT.

The chain employs TRBV9 and TRBJ2-1; 8 bases agree with TRBD1. The germline V gene encodes CDR1 SGDLS and CDR2 YYNGEE. The CDR3 length is 12 residues. V trimming: 5 bases; J trimming: 10 bases; junction bases outside the gene matches: 5. The DNA of the CDR3 is TGTGCCAGCAGAGGGACAGGTACCGAGCAGTTCTTC. It is translated as CASRGTGTEQFF.